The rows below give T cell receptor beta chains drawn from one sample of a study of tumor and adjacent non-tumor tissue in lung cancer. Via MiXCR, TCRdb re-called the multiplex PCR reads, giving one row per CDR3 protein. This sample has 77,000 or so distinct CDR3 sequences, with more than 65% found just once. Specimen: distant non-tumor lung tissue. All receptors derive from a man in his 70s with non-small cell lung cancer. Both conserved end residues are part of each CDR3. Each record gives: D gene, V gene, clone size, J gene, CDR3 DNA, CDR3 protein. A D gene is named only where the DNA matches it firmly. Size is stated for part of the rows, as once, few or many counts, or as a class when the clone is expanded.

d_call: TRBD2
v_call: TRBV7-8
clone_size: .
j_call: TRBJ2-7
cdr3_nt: TGTGCCAACAGCGGGAACAGAGTCGAGCAGTACTTC
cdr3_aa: CANSGNRVEQYF

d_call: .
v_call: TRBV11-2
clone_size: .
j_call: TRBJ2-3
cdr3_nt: TGTGCCAGCAACTTAGATCGGGGACCAGATACGCAGTATTTT
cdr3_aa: CASNLDRGPDTQYF

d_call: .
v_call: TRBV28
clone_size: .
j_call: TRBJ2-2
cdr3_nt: TGTGCCAGCAGTTTAAGCGCGGCCGGGGAGCTGTTTTTT
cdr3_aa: CASSLSAAGELFF

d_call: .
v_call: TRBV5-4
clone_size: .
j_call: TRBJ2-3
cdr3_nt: TGTGCCAGCAGTCGGGGTAATAGAACAGATACGCAGTATTTT
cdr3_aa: CASSRGNRTDTQYF

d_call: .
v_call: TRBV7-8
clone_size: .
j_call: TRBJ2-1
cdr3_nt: TGTGGCAGCAGCCTTGGAGGGCCGAATGGGCAGTTCTTC
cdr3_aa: CGSSLGGPNGQFF

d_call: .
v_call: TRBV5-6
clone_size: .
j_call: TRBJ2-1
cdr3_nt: TGTGCCAGCAACATGGGATTCCAGGGTTCCTACAATGAGCAGTCCTTC
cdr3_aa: CASNMGFQGSYNEQSF

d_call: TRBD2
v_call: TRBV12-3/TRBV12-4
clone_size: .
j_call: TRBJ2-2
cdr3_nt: TGTGCCAGTAAGGGCGGGGGGGCGCCGAACACCGGGGAGCTGTTTTTT
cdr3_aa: CASKGGGAPNTGELFF

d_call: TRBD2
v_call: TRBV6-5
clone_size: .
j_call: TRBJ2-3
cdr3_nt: TGTGCCGGCAGACTAACTAGCGGGAGCTCAGATACGCATTATTTT
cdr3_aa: CAGRLTSGSSDTHYF

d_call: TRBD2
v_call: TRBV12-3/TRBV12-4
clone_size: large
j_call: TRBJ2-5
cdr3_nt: TGTGCCAGCAGCGGGCTAGCGGGAGTGGTGGAGACCCAGTACTTC
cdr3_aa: CASSGLAGVVETQYF

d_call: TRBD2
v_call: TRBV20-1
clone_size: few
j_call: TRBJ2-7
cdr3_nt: TGCAGTGCTAGGCGGGAGGGAGGGGTCACTGAGCAGTACTTC
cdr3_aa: CSARREGGVTEQYF

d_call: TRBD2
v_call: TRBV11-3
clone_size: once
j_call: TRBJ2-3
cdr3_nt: TGTGTCAGCGCCCGTCGGGAGGTAAGCACAGACACGCAGTATTTT
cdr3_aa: CVSARREVSTDTQYF

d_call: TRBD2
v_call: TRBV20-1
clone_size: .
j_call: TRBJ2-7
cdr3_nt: TGTAGTGTTAGAGAAGTACTAGCGGGGACCTACGAGCAGAACTTC
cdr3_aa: CSVREVLAGTYEQNF

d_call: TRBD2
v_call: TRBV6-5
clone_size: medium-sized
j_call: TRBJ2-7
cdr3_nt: TGTGCCAGCAGCTCACTAACTAGCGGGACAAAACTCGTGTACGAGCAGTACTTC
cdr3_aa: CASSSLTSGTKLVYEQYF

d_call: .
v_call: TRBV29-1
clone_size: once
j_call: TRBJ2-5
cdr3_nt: TGCAGCGTCTCAGACAGGTTCCAAGAGACACAGTACTTC
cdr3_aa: CSVSDRFQETQYF

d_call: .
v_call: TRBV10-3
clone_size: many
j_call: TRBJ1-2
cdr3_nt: TGTGCCATCAGTGAGTCGACGCCGCGGGAAGCAAGTCGGAACTATGGCTACACCTTC
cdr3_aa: CAISESTPREASRNYGYTF

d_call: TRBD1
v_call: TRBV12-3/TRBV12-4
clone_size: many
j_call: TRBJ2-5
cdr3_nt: TGTGCCAGCAGTTCGGACAGGGGCCAAGAGACCCAGTACTTC
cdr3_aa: CASSSDRGQETQYF

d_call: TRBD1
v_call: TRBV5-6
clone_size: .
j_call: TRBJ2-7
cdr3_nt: TGTGCCAGCACCTGGGGACAGAGGTACTACGAGCAGTACTTC
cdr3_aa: CASTWGQRYYEQYF

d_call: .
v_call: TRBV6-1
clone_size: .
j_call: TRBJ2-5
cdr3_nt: TGTGCGAGCAGTGAAAGCACTACGGGGCGGGAGACCCAGTACTTC
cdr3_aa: CASSESTTGRETQYF

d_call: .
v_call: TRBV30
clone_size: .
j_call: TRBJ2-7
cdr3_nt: TGTGTCTGGAGTGTCTCTGGGGTAACCGAGCAGTACTTC
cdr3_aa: CVWSVSGVTEQYF

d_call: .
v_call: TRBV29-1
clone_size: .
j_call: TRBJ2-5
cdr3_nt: TGCAACTCCAAGACCTACCTCCAGACAGGTCAAGAGACCCAGTACTTC
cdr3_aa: CNSKTYLQTGQETQYF

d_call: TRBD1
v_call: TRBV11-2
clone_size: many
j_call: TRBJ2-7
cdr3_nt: TGTGCTAGCAGCTTCGATCAGGGGGCACCCTACGAGCAGTACTTC
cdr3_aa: CASSFDQGAPYEQYF

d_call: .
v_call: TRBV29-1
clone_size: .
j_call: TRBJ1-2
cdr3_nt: TGCAGCGTTTGGGAGGATGGCTACACCTTC
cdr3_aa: CSVWEDGYTF

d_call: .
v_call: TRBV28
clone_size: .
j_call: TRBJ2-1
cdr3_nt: TGTGCCAGCAGTTTACCGGGGGGACACCCCAATATTGGGCAGTTCTTC
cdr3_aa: CASSLPGGHPNIGQFF

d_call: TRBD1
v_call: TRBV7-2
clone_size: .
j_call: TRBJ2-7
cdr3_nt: TGTGCCAGCAGCTCGGGACAGGGTGTCGAGCAGTACTTC
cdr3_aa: CASSSGQGVEQYF

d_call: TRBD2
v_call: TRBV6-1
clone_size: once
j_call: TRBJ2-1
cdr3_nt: TGTGCCAGCTGTGATCCGGGAGGGCCTGGGCTGCTCGCCTACAATGAGCAGTTCTTC
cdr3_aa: CASCDPGGPGLLAYNEQFF

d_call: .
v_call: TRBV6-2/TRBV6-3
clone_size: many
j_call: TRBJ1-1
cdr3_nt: TGTGCCAGCAGACCTTTTGTGGGACAAAGAAGAGAAGATTTCTTT
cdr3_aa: CASRPFVGQRREDFF

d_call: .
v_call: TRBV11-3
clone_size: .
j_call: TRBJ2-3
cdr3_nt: TGTGCCAGCAGCCCAAGAGAGGGACCCACAGATACGCAATTTTTT
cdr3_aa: CASSPREGPTDTQFF

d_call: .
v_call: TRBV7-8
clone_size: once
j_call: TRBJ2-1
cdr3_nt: TGTGCCAGCAGTTCCCCAAATGGCACAGCCAATGAGCAGTTCTTC
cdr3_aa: CASSSPNGTANEQFF

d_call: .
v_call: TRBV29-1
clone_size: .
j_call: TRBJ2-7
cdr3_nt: TGCGGCGTTGGAAGCGTGCCCTACGAGCAGTATTTC
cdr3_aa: CGVGSVPYEQYF

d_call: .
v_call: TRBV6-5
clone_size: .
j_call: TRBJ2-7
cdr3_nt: TGTGACAGCAGTAAATCCCGGGAGAACGTGCAGTACTTC
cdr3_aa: CDSSKSRENVQYF

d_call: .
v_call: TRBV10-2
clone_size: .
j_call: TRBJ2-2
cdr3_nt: TGCGCCAGCAGTTCCGTCAGGAGTTGGGAGTTGGTTTTT
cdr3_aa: CASSSVRSWELVF

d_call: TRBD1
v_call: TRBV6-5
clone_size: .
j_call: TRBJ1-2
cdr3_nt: TGTGCCAGCAGTTATGACCAGGGGGTGAGTGGCTATACCTTC
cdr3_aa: CASSYDQGVSGYTF

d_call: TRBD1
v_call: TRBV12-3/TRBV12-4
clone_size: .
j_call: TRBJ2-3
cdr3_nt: TGTTCCAGCAGTTCCACAGGGGGCACGGGCACGCAGTATTTT
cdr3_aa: CSSSSTGGTGTQYF

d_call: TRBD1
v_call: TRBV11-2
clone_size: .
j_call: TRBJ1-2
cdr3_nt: TGTGCCAGCAGCCCCGGACAGGGCTATGGCTACGCCTTC
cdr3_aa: CASSPGQGYGYAF

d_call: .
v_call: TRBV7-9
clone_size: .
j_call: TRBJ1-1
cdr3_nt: TGTGCCAGCAACAAAGTATCGGGGACTGAACCTTTCTTT
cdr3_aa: CASNKVSGTEPFF

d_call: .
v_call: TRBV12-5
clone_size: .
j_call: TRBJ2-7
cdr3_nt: TGTGCTAGTGGCCCAAACCCGGAGAAGCAGTATTTC
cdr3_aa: CASGPNPEKQYF

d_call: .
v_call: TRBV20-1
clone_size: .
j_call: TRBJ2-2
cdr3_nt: TGCAGTGCGTTAGCGACCCTAAACATCGGGGAGCTGTTTTTT
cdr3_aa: CSALATLNIGELFF

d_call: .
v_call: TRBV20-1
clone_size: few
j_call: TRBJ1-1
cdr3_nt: TGCAGTGCTGTTTCCGGGAGCACTGAAGCTTTCTTT
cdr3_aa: CSAVSGSTEAFF

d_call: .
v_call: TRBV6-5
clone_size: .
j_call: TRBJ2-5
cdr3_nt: TGTGCCAGCAGTTACTCGGACAGATCAGAGACCCATTACTTC
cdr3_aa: CASSYSDRSETHYF

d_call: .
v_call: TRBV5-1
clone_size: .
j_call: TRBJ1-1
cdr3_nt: TGCGCCAGCAGAAGGAGATCCAGCACGACGGACACTGAAGCTTTCTTT
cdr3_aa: CASRRRSSTTDTEAFF

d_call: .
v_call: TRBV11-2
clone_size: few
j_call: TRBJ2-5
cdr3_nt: TGTGCCAGCAGGCCCGGAACAGTTGGGCAAGAGACCCAGTACTTC
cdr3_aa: CASRPGTVGQETQYF

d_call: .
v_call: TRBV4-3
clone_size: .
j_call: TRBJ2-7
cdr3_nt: TGCGCCAGCTGCCAAGGTAGGGGGTATTTAGGCGAGCAGTACTTC
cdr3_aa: CASCQGRGYLGEQYF

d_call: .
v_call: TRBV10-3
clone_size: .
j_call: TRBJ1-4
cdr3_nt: TGTGCCTTCAGTGAGGGCGAAAATCTGTTTTTT
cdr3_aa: CAFSEGENLFF

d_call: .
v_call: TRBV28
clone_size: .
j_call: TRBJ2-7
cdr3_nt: TGTGCCATTTCAGCGGCCCTCTCCTACGAGCAGAACTTC
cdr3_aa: CAISAALSYEQNF

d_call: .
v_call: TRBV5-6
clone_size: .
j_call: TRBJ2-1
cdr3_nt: TGTGCCAGCAGCCTAGGATTCCAGGGTTCCTACAATGAGAAGTTCTTC
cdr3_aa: CASSLGFQGSYNEKFF

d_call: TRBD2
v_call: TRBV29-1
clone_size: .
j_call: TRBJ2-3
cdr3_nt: TGCAGCGTAGCCGGGACTAGCGGGGATAGCATAGATACGCAGTATTTT
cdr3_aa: CSVAGTSGDSIDTQYF

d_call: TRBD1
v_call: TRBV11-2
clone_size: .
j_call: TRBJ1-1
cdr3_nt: TGTGCTAGTAGCTTGACAGGGTTGGGTCTTGGGAATTTATTGAACATTGAAGCTTTCTTT
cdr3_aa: CASSLTGLGLGNLLNIEAFF

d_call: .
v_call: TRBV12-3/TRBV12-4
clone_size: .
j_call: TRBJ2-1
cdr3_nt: TGTGTCAGCTGTTTAGCAAGGGGTAATGAGCAGTTCTTC
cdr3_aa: CVSCLARGNEQFF

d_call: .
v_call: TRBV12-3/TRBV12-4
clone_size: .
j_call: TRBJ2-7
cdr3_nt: TGTGTCAGCAGTCTCCTGATACTCGGGAGCGAGCAGTACTTC
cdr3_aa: CVSSLLILGSEQYF

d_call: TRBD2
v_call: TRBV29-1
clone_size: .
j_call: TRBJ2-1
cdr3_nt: TGCAGCGTATTAGGACTAGCGGGAGCGATCAATGAGCAGTTATTC
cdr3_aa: CSVLGLAGAINEQLF

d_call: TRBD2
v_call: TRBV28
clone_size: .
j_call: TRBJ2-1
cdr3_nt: TGTGCCAGCACCGAAGTGGGAGGGCTGAATGAGCAGTTCTTC
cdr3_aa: CASTEVGGLNEQFF

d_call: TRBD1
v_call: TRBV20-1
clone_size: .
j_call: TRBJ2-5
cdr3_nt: TGCAGTACTTCGACAGGGGCCGTTGAGACCCAGTACTTC
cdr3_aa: CSTSTGAVETQYF

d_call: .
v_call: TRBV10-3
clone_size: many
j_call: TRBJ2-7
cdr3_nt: TGTGCCATCGGCCCACCCGTATACGAGCAGTACTTC
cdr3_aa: CAIGPPVYEQYF

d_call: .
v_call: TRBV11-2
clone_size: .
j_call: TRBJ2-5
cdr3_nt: TGTGCCAGCAGACCGGGGACAATTGGGCAAGAGACCCTGTGCTTC
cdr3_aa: CASRPGTIGQETLCF

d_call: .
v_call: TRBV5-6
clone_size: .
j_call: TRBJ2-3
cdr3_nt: TGTGCTAGCGGTCAGCAGGGGGTGGGGAGAACGGATACGCAGTATTTT
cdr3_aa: CASGQQGVGRTDTQYF

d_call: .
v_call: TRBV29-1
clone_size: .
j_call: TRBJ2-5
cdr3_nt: TGCAGAGTGGCCGACAGGTTCCAAGAGAATCAATACTTC
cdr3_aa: CRVADRFQENQYF